Listed below are T cell receptor beta chains from one sample, sequenced in a study of vaccination effects on CD4 cells after COVID-19. The method was immunoSEQ multiplex PCR; TCRdb's version includes in-frame clones alone and lacks a portion of them. The table shows tens of thousands of clones, with around 72% occurring only once. Antigens of these TCRs are unknown. The sample here was CD4+ T cells from PBMCs cultured with a peptide pool, taken before COVID-19 vaccination. These receptors were taken from a human donor who had a prior SARS-CoV-2 infection. The CDR3 runs from the conserved cysteine through the conserved F or W. A D gene is named only where the DNA matches it firmly. Some rows mark clone size as missing; the rest say once, few, many or name a class of expanded clone.

V	D	size	J	length	CDR3	DNA
TRBV7-2	-	once	TRBJ1-4	14	CASSPEFADEKLFF	TGTGCCAGCAGCCCCGAATTCGCTGATGAAAAACTGTTTTTT
TRBV4-2	-	-	TRBJ2-7	16	CASSQPLYRDLREQYF	TGTGCCAGCAGCCAACCTCTGTACCGGGACTTACGCGAGCAGTACTTC
TRBV24-1	-	-	TRBJ1-5	16	CATSDRTDSSNQPQHF	TGTGCCACCAGTGATCGGACAGACAGTAGCAATCAGCCCCAGCATTTT
TRBV29-1	TRBD1	-	TRBJ2-3	15	CSAGQGIAPTDTQYF	TGCAGCGCGGGACAGGGAATAGCGCCCACAGATACGCAGTATTTT
TRBV4-1	-	-	TRBJ1-1	14	CASSLGPWNTEAFF	TGCGCCAGCAGCCTGGGGCCATGGAACACTGAAGCTTTCTTT
TRBV2	-	-	TRBJ1-4	14	CASSGTQYSEKLFF	TGTGCCAGCTCGGGGACCCAATATAGTGAAAAACTGTTTTTT
TRBV2	-	medium-sized	TRBJ1-6	14	CASRDTGGLQPLHF	TGTGCCAGCAGAGATACAGGAGGACTGCAACCCCTCCACTTT
TRBV4-2	-	-	TRBJ1-3	16	CASSPRRRGSGNTIYF	TGTGCCAGCAGCCCGCGACGAAGGGGTTCTGGAAACACCATATATTTT
TRBV7-3	-	-	TRBJ1-1	13	CASSSTFSTEAFF	TGTGCCAGCAGCTCCACCTTCAGTACTGAAGCTTTCTTT
TRBV6-5	TRBD1	-	TRBJ1-2	13	CASRPGQGYGYTF	TGTGCCAGCAGGCCCGGACAGGGCTATGGCTACACCTTC
TRBV5-4	TRBD2	-	TRBJ2-3	14	CASRSSGGQDTQYF	TGTGCCAGCAGATCTAGCGGGGGCCAAGATACGCAGTATTTT
TRBV7-8	TRBD2	-	TRBJ2-1	22	CASSLGIGVAGGSKGSYNEQFF	TGTGCCAGCAGCTTAGGAATTGGGGTGGCGGGAGGTTCAAAGGGATCCTACAATGAGCAGTTCTTC
TRBV5-1	-	-	TRBJ1-5	14	CASSLEGQGQPQHF	TGCGCCAGCAGCTTGGAGGGGCAGGGTCAGCCCCAGCATTTT
TRBV4-2	-	-	TRBJ1-4	15	CASSQVGGANEKLFF	TGTGCCAGCAGCCAAGTGGGTGGGGCTAATGAAAAACTGTTTTTT
TRBV11-2	-	few	TRBJ2-7	13	CASRRTEGYEQYF	TGTGCCAGCAGACGAACTGAGGGCTACGAGCAGTACTTC
TRBV5-1	-	-	TRBJ2-2	16	CASSDTRTRSTGELFF	TGCGCCAGCAGCGATACCCGGACACGGAGCACCGGGGAGCTGTTTTTT
TRBV2	TRBD2	-	TRBJ2-1	14	CASSPFTSGGAGVF	TGTGCCAGCAGTCCCTTCACCAGCGGGGGGGCCGGGGTCTTC
TRBV18	TRBD1	-	TRBJ1-2	15	CASSPQGQGQVGYTF	TGTGCCAGCTCACCACAGGGACAGGGCCAAGTTGGCTACACCTTC
TRBV7-2	-	-	TRBJ1-2	14	CASSLSGGWYGYTF	TGTGCCAGCAGCTTATCGGGGGGATGGTATGGCTACACCTTC
TRBV6-5	TRBD1	-	TRBJ2-7	15	CASSYSRKGAKEQYF	TGTGCCAGCAGTTACTCACGAAAGGGGGCGAAAGAGCAGTACTTC
TRBV30	-	-	TRBJ2-3	15	CAWRGIADAKYTQYF	TGTGCCTGGAGGGGGATAGCAGACGCGAAGTATACGCAGTATTTT
TRBV28	-	few	TRBJ2-7	14	CASSLNPARSEQYF	TGTGCCAGCAGTTTAAACCCCGCCAGAAGCGAGCAGTACTTC
TRBV3-1/TRBV3-2	-	-	TRBJ1-1	16	CASSLRGASQNTEAFF	TGTGCCAGCAGCCTCCGGGGCGCCTCTCAGAACACTGAAGCTTTCTTT
TRBV7-8	-	-	TRBJ2-7	14	CASSLGLGSYEQYF	TGTGCCAGCAGCTTAGGTCTGGGGTCCTACGAGCAGTACTTC
TRBV29-1	-	few	TRBJ2-3	13	CSVDRGSTDTQYF	TGCAGCGTTGATAGGGGAAGCACAGATACGCAGTATTTT
TRBV20-1	-	-	TRBJ2-7	11	CRAGMDYEQYF	TGCAGAGCAGGGATGGACTACGAGCAGTACTTC
TRBV5-1	-	-	TRBJ1-1	20	CASSLAASRTFRSPNTEAFF	TGCGCCAGCAGCTTGGCAGCGAGTAGGACATTCAGATCTCCTAACACTGAAGCTTTCTTT
TRBV5-4	-	-	TRBJ2-2	16	CASSRAALTGSGELFF	TGTGCCAGCAGCAGAGCGGCCCTCACAGGGTCCGGGGAGCTGTTTTTT
TRBV12-3/TRBV12-4	-	-	TRBJ1-1	13	CASSLSGYTEAFF	TGTGCCAGCAGTTTGTCAGGTTACACTGAAGCTTTCTTT
TRBV5-1	-	-	TRBJ2-1	14	CASSLGNSYNEQFF	TGCGCCAGCAGCTTGGGTAACTCCTACAATGAGCAGTTCTTC
TRBV3-1/TRBV3-2	TRBD1	-	TRBJ2-1	15	CASSLYPGTENEQFF	TGTGCCAGCAGTCTATACCCCGGGACAGAGAATGAGCAGTTCTTC
TRBV2	-	-	TRBJ2-7	14	CASSVAGLGYEQYF	TGTGCCAGCAGTGTAGCCGGTTTGGGCTACGAGCAGTACTTC
TRBV7-2	-	few	TRBJ2-3	12	CASSPSTDTQYF	TGTGCCAGCAGCCCGAGCACAGATACGCAGTATTTT
TRBV10-3	-	few	TRBJ2-3	14	CAIRRAGYTDTQYF	TGTGCCATCAGGCGCGCAGGATACACAGATACGCAGTATTTT
TRBV5-4	-	few	TRBJ2-1	14	CASSWDFSYNEQFF	TGTGCCAGCAGTTGGGACTTCTCCTACAATGAGCAGTTCTTC
TRBV20-1	TRBD1	-	TRBJ2-1	14	CSASRDRGHNEQFF	TGCAGTGCTAGTAGGGACAGGGGACACAATGAGCAGTTCTTC